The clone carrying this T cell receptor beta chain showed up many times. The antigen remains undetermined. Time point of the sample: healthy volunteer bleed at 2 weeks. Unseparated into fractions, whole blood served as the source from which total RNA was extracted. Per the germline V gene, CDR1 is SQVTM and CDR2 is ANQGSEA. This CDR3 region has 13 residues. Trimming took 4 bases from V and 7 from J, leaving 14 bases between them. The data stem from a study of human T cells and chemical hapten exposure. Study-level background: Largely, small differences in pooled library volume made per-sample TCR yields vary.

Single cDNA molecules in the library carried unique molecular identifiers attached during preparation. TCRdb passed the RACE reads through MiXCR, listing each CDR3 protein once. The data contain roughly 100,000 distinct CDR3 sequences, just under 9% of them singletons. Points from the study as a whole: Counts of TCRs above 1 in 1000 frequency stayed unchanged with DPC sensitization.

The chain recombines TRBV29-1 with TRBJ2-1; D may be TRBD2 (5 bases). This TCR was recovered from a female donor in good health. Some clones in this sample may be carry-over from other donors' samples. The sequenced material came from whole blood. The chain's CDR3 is CSVGAGSGNEQFF. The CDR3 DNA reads TGCAGCGTTGGGGCGGGTTCAGGTAATGAGCAGTTCTTC.